The 18 T cell receptor beta chains listed next were all sequenced from one sample in a study of blood T cells in healthy people across ages (dated by TCRdb to between 2014 and 2017). The library was built by means of 5' RACE. Reads for this sample came from an Illumina HiSeq 2500. A second PCR of 7 to 11 cycles was performed with a sample-barcoded 5' primer and a J-beta primer mix. The raw public reads went through TCRdb reprocessing: fastp at Q25, MiXCR clone calling, in-frame beta chains kept. Merged by CDR3 protein, the rows form single entries marked with the most common genes and DNA. The sample table lists approximately 810,000 distinct CDR3 sequences, about 30% of them with a count of one. Roughly a sixth of the sample rests with the top ten. The sample comprised blood. The receptors stem from an elderly woman in good health.

This clonotype has at least ten counts. The V call is TRBV6-2 or TRBV6-3, the J call TRBJ2-4; maybe TRBD1 (6 bases). The CDR3 is 15 amino acids. The V gene lost 2 bases and the J gene lost 6 bases, with 14 bases spanning the gap. The V gene's germline CDR1 is MNHEY and CDR2 SVGEGT. CDR3 residues: CASSYSTGTGNIQYF. In DNA, the CDR3 is TGTGCCAGCAGTTACAGTACAGGGACCGGAAACATTCAGTACTTC.

At least ten counts were recorded for this clonotype. This sequence joins TRBV30 and TRBJ2-7, with 7 bases fitting TRBD1. In germline, CDR1 is GTSNPN, CDR2 SVGIG (reference sequence). The CDR3 runs 14 residues. The V and J ends lost 4 bases and 3 bases, in that order; junction bases with no gene match: 9. CDR3 sequence reads: CAWMDRTGLYEQYF. The CDR3 bases are TGTGCCTGGATGGACCGGACAGGACTCTACGAGCAGTACTTC.

The chain is built from TRBV4-2 and TRBJ1-2; no definite D call. The CDR3 length is 14 residues. V was cut by 0 bases and J by 1 base, with 6 bases left in between. Germline CDR1 is LGHNA and CDR2 is YNFKEQ. CDR3 protein: CASSQESVNYGYTF. The DNA for the CDR3 is TGTGCCAGCAGCCAAGAGTCGGTTAACTATGGCTACACCTTC.

This rearrangement joins TRBV3-1 to TRBJ2-5, with D possibly TRBD2 on 6 matching bases. The CDR3 runs 12 residues. Trimming removed 2 bases at V and 11 bases at J, with 12 bases between. The germline gives CDR1 LGHDT, CDR2 YNNKEL (reference sequence). The CDR3 protein is CASSQRRGEQYF. The CDR3 DNA sequence: TGTGCCAGCAGCCAAAGGAGGGGTGAGCAGTACTTC.

This clonotype was detected a few times. The chain carries TRBV20-1 and TRBJ1-2, with TRBD1 matching over 8 bases. The V segment lost 6 bases and the J segment 8 bases; nucleotides outside the gene matches: 17. CDR3 size: 15 residues. Germline lookup yields CDR1 DFQATT and CDR2 SNEGSKA (reference sequence). In DNA form, the CDR3 reads TGCAGTGCCCAAACACTCATACAGGGGGGGGGCGGCTACACCTTC. Translated: CSAQTLIQGGGGYTF.

Regarding this clonotype: A much larger clone is a single base away; this may be a read error. This chain joins TRBV28 and TRBJ2-7; 8 positions agree with TRBD2. V lost 3 bases to trimming and J lost 7 bases; unmatched junction nucleotides: 20. The CDR3 has 18 residues. Germline-derived CDR1 and CDR2 are MDHEN and SYDVKM. CDR3 in amino acids: CASSFPKSGGSSYNEQYF. CDR3 nucleotides: TGTGCCAGCAGTTTCCCTAAAAGCGGGGGAAGCTCCTACAATGAGCAGTACTTC.

This clonotype has a handful of counts. A much bigger clone sits one base away, suggesting this may be a read error. The chain joins TRBV11-2 to TRBJ2-7; weak D call: TRBD2 (6 bases). Trimming removed 4 bases from V and 1 base from J, with 14 bases in between. This CDR3 region has 15 residues. The germline V gene encodes CDR1 SGHAT and CDR2 FQNNGV. The CDR3 DNA follows: TGTGCCAGCAGCTGCACGGACGCGGGGTCCTACGAGCAGTACTTC. It specifies CASSCTDAGSYEQYF.

In this sample, this clonotype turned up once. A much bigger clone sits one base away, suggesting this may be a read error. CDR3 sequence reads: CASSLSGDRVGNEQFF. The CDR3 DNA reads TGTGCCAGCAGCCTGAGCGGAGACAGGGTAGGCAATGAGCAGTTCTTC. The chain couples TRBV7-9 to TRBJ2-1; 7 nucleotides match TRBD1. The CDR3 totals 16 residues. With 5 bases clipped from V and 6 bases from J, the junction kept 13 bases outside the gene matches. The germline CDR1 and CDR2 sequences are SEHNR and FQNEAQ (reference sequence).

This clonotype showed up many times. The V call is TRBV29-1, the J call TRBJ1-1; TRBD1 matches 7 bases. The CDR3 runs to 13 residues. Trimming removed 7 bases from V and 0 bases from J; junction bases left unmatched: 5. Germline values: CDR1 SQVTM, CDR2 ANQGSEA. CDR3 protein: CSGVGQMNTEAFF. The CDR3 DNA is TGCAGCGGCGTGGGACAGATGAACACTGAAGCTTTCTTT.

There are a few counts of this clonotype. V is TRBV18 and J is TRBJ2-4; the D gene is possibly TRBD1 (6 bases). The germline V gene encodes CDR1 KGHSH and CDR2 LQKENI. Trimming shortened V by 6 bases and J by 9 bases, and 15 bases separated the two germline ends. The CDR3 sequence is 13 residues long. The CDR3 reads CASSSVQGSIQYF. DNA of the CDR3: TGTGCCAGCTCCTCGGTGCAGGGGAGCATTCAGTACTTC.

Concerning this clonotype itself: A much larger clonotype is one base distant, so this may be a read error. The chain is built from TRBV11-3 and TRBJ2-1, with 8 bases aligning to TRBD2. This CDR3 contains 16 residues. The trim removed 5 bases at V and 6 bases at J, leaving 12 bases unmatched. Germline values: CDR1 SGHNT, CDR2 YENEEA. DNA of the CDR3: TGTGCCAGCAGCCCATGCCTTAGCGGGACTCCCAATGAGCAGTTCTTC. Its protein product is CASSPCLSGTPNEQFF.

This clonotype occurred a few times. A much larger clonotype is one base distant, so this may be a read error. This chain joins TRBV4-3 and TRBJ2-7; D is possibly TRBD2 (6 bases). Germline-derived CDR1 and CDR2 are LGHNA and YSLEER. Trimming shortened V by 1 base and J by 7 bases, and 20 bases separated the two germline ends. This CDR3 region has 16 residues. The DNA of the CDR3 is TGCGCCAGCAGCCAAGTTGGGCGGGGAATCTACAATGAGCAGTACTTC. Amino acid sequence: CASSQVGRGIYNEQYF.

This clonotype was recorded at least ten times. The chain joins TRBV7-2 to TRBJ2-4, with TRBD2 matching over 8 bases. Germline values: CDR1 SGHTA, CDR2 FQGNSA. The CDR3 has 15 residues. V gave up 4 bases and J gave up 5 bases; unmatched junction bases: 7. CDR3 amino acids: CASSSQSGGQNIQYF. Written as DNA, the CDR3 is TGTGCCAGCAGCTCTCAGAGCGGGGGCCAAAACATTCAGTACTTC.

Of note for this clonotype: An end of the junction does not agree with germline; a read error may underlie this. The rearrangement joins TRBV15 to TRBJ2-6; a possible D gene is TRBD2 (6 bases). The CDR3 is 16 residues long. Germline CDR1 and CDR2: LNHNV and YYDKDF (reference sequence). The CDR3 nucleotides read TGTGCCACCAGCGGCCTCCGGGGGAGTGGGGCCAACGTCCGGACTTTC. Protein sequence: CATSGLRGSGANVRTF.

This CDR3 reads CASSLLSSYNSPLHF. Written as DNA, the CDR3 is TGCGCCAGCAGCTTGCTTAGCTCCTATAATTCACCCCTCCACTTT. V usage is TRBV5-1 and J usage is TRBJ1-6, with no clear D. Germline V gene data show CDR1 as SGHRS and CDR2 as YFSETQ. Between the trimmed V and J ends, which lost 1 base and 0 bases, there was a span of 5 bases. The CDR3 consists of 15 residues. Based on the CDR3 plus reference TRBV5-1 and TRBJ1-6, the full variable domain is KAGVTQTPRYLIKTRGQQVTLSCSPISGHRSVSWYQQTPGQGLQFLFEYFSETQRNKGNFPGRFSGRQFSNSRSEMNVSTLELGDSALYLCASSLLSSYNSPLHFGNGTRLTVT.

The rearrangement uses TRBV5-5 and TRBJ2-1; D might be TRBD2 (6 bases). V was shortened by 5 bases and J by 3 bases, with 18 bases between the two germline ends. Germline CDR1 is SGHKS and CDR2 is YYEKEE (reference sequence). The CDR3 is 16 residues long. The CDR3 spells CASSPPGRGRYNEQFF. DNA for the CDR3: TGTGCCAGCAGTCCCCCTGGGCGGGGCCGCTACAATGAGCAGTTCTTC.

This chain uses TRBV7-2 with TRBJ2-1; 7 nucleotides match TRBD2. Germline-derived CDR1 and CDR2 are SGHTA and FQGNSA. The length of the CDR3 is 15 residues. Trimming took 2 bases from V and 1 from J; bases not matched to a gene: 2. CDR3 loop: CASSLRGDSYNEQFF. The CDR3 bases are TGTGCCAGCAGCTTACGGGGGGATTCCTACAATGAGCAGTTCTTC.

For this clonotype: At one of its ends the junction is not consistent with the germline gene, which may arise from a read error. The V and J genes are TRBV6-2 or TRBV6-3 and TRBJ2-3; D is perhaps TRBD1 (5 bases). This CDR3 is 16 amino acids long. Germline CDR1 reads MNHEY; CDR2 reads SVGEGT. In nucleotides, the CDR3 is TGTACCAGCAGTTACGACTCCACCTGGGGCTCAGATACGCAGTATTTT. It encodes CTSSYDSTWGSDTQYF.